This T cell receptor (beta chain) is drawn from a study of T-cell reconstitution after alpha-beta-depleted transplantation in children. Study-wide findings and caveats: Reportedly, roughly two months post-transplant, alpha-beta T cells arose from several hundred expanded graft clones. Some patients' high day-60 TCRbeta diversity was attributed to recipient cells surviving conditioning. T-cell counts and diversity at one year following transplant were attributed mainly to newly produced T cells.

The CDR3 totals 15 residues. Germline loops: CDR1 SGDLS, CDR2 YYNGEE. The J segment lost 7 bases and the V segment lost 3 bases, leaving 5 bases of the junction unmatched. Molecular barcoding with unique molecular identifiers was used for the TCRbeta library. TCRdb ran MiXCR on the PCR reads and lists one entry per CDR3 protein. Seen here are around 440,000 distinct CDR3 sequences, roughly a tenth observed once, and the top ten hold around 2%. There are many counts of this clonotype. Its antigen is unidentified. This chain connects TRBV9 to TRBJ1-6, with 9 positions matching TRBD1. Sequences were derived from PBMCs, sampled before TCRalphabeta/CD19-depleted stem cell transplant. The clonotype comes from a child under 10 years old with inherited bone marrow failure, due to receive a stem cell transplant. CDR3 in amino acids: CASSDGTGMNSPLHF. CDR3 bases: TGTGCCAGCAGCGACGGGACAGGGATGAATTCACCCCTCCACTTT.